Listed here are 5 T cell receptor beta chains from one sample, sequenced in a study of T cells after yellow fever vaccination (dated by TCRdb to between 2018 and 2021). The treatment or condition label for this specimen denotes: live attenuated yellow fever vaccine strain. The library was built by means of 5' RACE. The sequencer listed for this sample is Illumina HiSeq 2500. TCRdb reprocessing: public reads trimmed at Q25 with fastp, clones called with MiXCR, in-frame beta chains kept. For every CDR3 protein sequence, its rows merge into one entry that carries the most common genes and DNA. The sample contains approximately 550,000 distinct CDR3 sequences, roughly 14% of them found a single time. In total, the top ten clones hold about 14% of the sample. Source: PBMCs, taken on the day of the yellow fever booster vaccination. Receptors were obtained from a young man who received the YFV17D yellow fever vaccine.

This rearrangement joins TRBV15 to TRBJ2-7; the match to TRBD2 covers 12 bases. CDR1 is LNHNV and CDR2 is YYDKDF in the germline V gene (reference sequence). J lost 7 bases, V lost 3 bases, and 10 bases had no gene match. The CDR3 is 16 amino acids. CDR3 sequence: CATSRRVELAGGEQYF. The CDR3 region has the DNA TGTGCCACCAGCAGGCGCGTCGAACTAGCGGGAGGAGAGCAGTACTTC.

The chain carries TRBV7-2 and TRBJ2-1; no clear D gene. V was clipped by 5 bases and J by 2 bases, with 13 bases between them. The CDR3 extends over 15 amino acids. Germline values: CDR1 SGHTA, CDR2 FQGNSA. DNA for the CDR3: TGTGCCAGCAGCCCGATGGGCAGGACCTACAATGAGCAGTTCTTC. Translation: CASSPMGRTYNEQFF.

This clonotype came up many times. The CDR3 here is CSARADYEQYF. CDR3 sequence (DNA): TGCAGTGCTAGGGCTGACTACGAGCAGTACTTC. V gene TRBV20-1 combines with J gene TRBJ2-7; D not certain. Trimming removed 3 bases at V and 3 bases at J, with 6 bases between. CDR1 DFQATT and CDR2 SNEGSKA come from the germline V gene (reference sequence). CDR3 length: 11 residues.

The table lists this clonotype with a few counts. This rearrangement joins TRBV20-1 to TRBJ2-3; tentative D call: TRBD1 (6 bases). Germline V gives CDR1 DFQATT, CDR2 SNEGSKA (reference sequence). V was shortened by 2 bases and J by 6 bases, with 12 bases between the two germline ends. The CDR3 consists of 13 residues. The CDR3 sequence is CSARLQGPDTQYF. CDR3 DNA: TGCAGTGCTAGACTCCAGGGGCCGGATACGCAGTATTTT.

The CDR3 sequence is CASSKGHTYEQYF. In DNA, the CDR3 is TGTGCCAGCAGCAAAGGACACACCTACGAGCAGTACTTC. The rearrangement links TRBV7-8 to TRBJ2-7; D may be TRBD1 (5 bases). In germline, CDR1 is SGHVS, CDR2 FQNEAQ. Trimming left V 5 bases short and J 2 bases short, with 10 bases between. The CDR3 sequence is 13 residues long.